The 14 T cell receptor beta chains presented below share a single source sample, sequenced in a study of blood T cells in healthy people across ages (dated by TCRdb to between 2014 and 2016). The library was generated by 5' RACE. The data were produced on an Illumina HiSeq 2500. A second PCR of about 7 to 12 cycles was performed with a sample-barcoded 5' primer and a J-beta primer mix. In TCRdb, the public reads were trimmed at Q25 with fastp and aligned with MiXCR, with productive beta chains retained. Rows merge per CDR3 protein into single entries with the most common DNA and genes. This sample is represented by 600,000 to 800,000 distinct CDR3 sequences; over 40% of them were singletons. Of the sample, less than 15% falls within the top ten clones. The material sequenced was blood. These receptors all come from a woman aged 80 or older in good health.

This clonotype turned up a few times. V is TRBV7-2 and J is TRBJ2-7; unclear D gene. The V gene's germline CDR1 is SGHTA and CDR2 FQGNSA. The CDR3 covers 14 residues. Trimming removed 1 base from V and 3 bases from J, with 10 bases in between. CDR3 amino acids: CASSLVGGVYEQYF. CDR3 coding DNA: TGTGCCAGCAGCTTAGTAGGCGGAGTCTACGAGCAGTACTTC.

The chain has TRBV6-2 or TRBV6-3 and TRBJ2-1, with 7 bases that match TRBD2. Germline loops: CDR1 MNHEY, CDR2 SVGEGT. Trimming cost V 11 bases and J 1 base; bases outside gene matches: 17. The CDR3 has 17 residues. The CDR3 here is CAAQGGALAGSYNEQFF. CDR3 nucleotide sequence: TGTGCCGCTCAAGGTGGGGCCTTAGCGGGTTCCTACAATGAGCAGTTCTTC.

In the case of this clonotype: A much larger clone is a single base away; this may be a read error. The chain has TRBV3-1 and TRBJ2-7, with D possibly being TRBD1 (6 bases). Looked up from germline, CDR1 is LGHDT and CDR2 is YNNKEL (reference sequence). The CDR3 sequence is 15 residues long. CDR3 coding DNA: TGTGTCAGCAGCCAAGATATAGGACAGTCCTACGAGCAGTACTTC. It translates to CVSSQDIGQSYEQYF.

This clonotype occurred a few times. The chain employs TRBV6-1 and TRBJ2-3; D assignment may be TRBD1 or TRBD2 (5 bases each). This CDR3 is built from 14 residues. The germline V gene encodes CDR1 MNHNS and CDR2 SASEGT. Trimming shortened V by 4 bases and J by 2 bases, and 10 bases separated the two germline ends. The CDR3: CASSVGDDTDTQYF. The CDR3 coding sequence is TGTGCCAGCAGTGTCGGGGACGACACAGATACGCAGTATTTT.

This clonotype appeared a single time. V gene TRBV4-1 combines with J gene TRBJ1-2; D is uncertain. Trimming took off 1 base at V and 13 bases at J, with 13 bases between the two ends. CDR1 MGHRA and CDR2 YSYEKL come from the germline V gene. CDR3 length: 12 amino acids. In DNA form, the CDR3 reads TGCGCCAGCAGCCAAGCTACTGGGGAGCTCACCTTC. Its protein is CASSQATGELTF.

This rearrangement joins TRBV5-1 to TRBJ1-4; D not resolved. Germline CDR1 and CDR2: SGHRS and YFSETQ. With 3 bases removed from V and 3 bases from J, the gap between germline ends came to 12 bases. The CDR3 runs to 15 residues. For the CDR3, the DNA is TGCGCCAGCAGCTCATCCGGAGATTCTAATGAAAAACTGTTTTTT. Protein sequence: CASSSSGDSNEKLFF.

This clonotype was picked up a small number of times. This sequence joins TRBV12-3 or TRBV12-4 and TRBJ2-6; D might be TRBD1 or TRBD2, each matching 6 bases. This CDR3 is built from 15 residues. V shed 7 bases and J shed 2 bases, with 12 bases lying between them. In DNA form, the CDR3 reads TGTGCCAGCACCGGGGGCGTCCCTGGGGCCAACGTCCTGACTTTC. Protein: CASTGGVPGANVLTF.

The chain carries TRBV5-1 and TRBJ2-5, with D perhaps matching TRBD1 or TRBD2 (5 bases each). CDR1 SGHRS and CDR2 YFSETQ come from the germline V gene. This CDR3 contains 15 residues. Trimming shortened V by 4 bases and J by 3 bases, and 16 bases separated the two germline ends. The chain's CDR3 is CASSDSRDVKETQYF. In DNA form, the CDR3 reads TGCGCCAGCAGCGACTCCCGGGACGTTAAAGAGACCCAGTACTTC.

This clonotype was detected many times. The rearrangement uses TRBV6-1 and TRBJ2-3; 8 positions agree with TRBD2. V lost 5 bases and J lost 3; bases outside the gene matches: 16. The CDR3 runs to 18 residues. Germline V gene data show CDR1 as MNHNS and CDR2 as SASEGT. The chain's CDR3 is CASSPRWMREEITDTQYF. The CDR3 DNA sequence: TGTGCCAGCAGTCCGCGTTGGATGCGGGAGGAGATAACAGATACGCAGTATTTT.

This clonotype was seen a few times. The CDR3 is CASSLGGGGRKYEQYF. DNA of the CDR3: TGTGCCAGCAGTTTAGGGGGGGGCGGGAGAAAATACGAGCAGTACTTC. The chain combines TRBV27 with TRBJ2-7; D perhaps matches TRBD2 (7 bases). V dropped 2 bases and J dropped 4 bases, with 18 bases sitting between them. CDR3 length: 16 amino acids. Germline assignment: CDR1 MNHEY and CDR2 SMNVEV (reference sequence).

Worth noting for this clonotype: Being one base from a much bigger clone, this may be a read error. V gene TRBV9 combines with J gene TRBJ2-1; D may match TRBD1 or TRBD2 (5 bases each). The DNA end is more similar to TRBJ2-7, so the J call may be wrong. CDR1 is SGDLS and CDR2 is YYNGEE in the germline V gene. The CDR3 covers 16 residues. This CDR3 reads CASSVGGGVHYNEQYF. DNA of the CDR3: TGTGCCAGCAGCGTCGGTGGGGGAGTTCACTACAATGAGCAGTACTTC.

This chain links TRBV2 with TRBJ2-7, with D possibly called TRBD1 or TRBD2 (5 bases each). This CDR3 comprises 12 residues. The V and J ends lost 4 bases and 6 bases respectively, with 10 bases between them. Germline values: CDR1 SNHLY, CDR2 FYNNEI. The DNA for the CDR3 is TGTGCCAGCAGTGTTCGGGGCTCCGAGCAGTACTTC. This translates into CASSVRGSEQYF.

J is TRBJ2-1 and V is TRBV20-1; TRBD2 matches at 7 bases. V shed 0 bases and J 9 bases; nucleotides not matched to a gene: 17. The CDR3 consists of 17 residues. Germline V gene sequence: CDR1 DFQATT, CDR2 SNEGSKA (reference sequence). CDR3 sequence: CSARDFLHGIAGGEQFF. The CDR3, as DNA: TGCAGTGCTAGAGACTTCCTACATGGGATAGCGGGTGGTGAGCAGTTCTTC.

With regard to this clonotype: This sequence may be a read error, since a much larger clone differs from it by one base. This rearrangement joins TRBV3-1 to TRBJ1-5; D is unclear. The CDR3 loop spans 12 amino acids. Germline CDR1 is LGHDT and CDR2 is YNNKEL (reference sequence). The CDR3 DNA sequence: TGTGCCAGCAGCCAAGAGAATCGGCCCCAGCATTTT. This translates into CASSQENRPQHF.